Each of the 32 T cell receptor beta chains below was sequenced from the same sample in a study of prognosis after radiotherapy for stage I lung cancer. TCR beta CDR3 amplification from genomic DNA was performed by two-round multiplex PCR. With primers specific to each TRBV and TRBJ gene, the first-round PCR was performed. One entry per CDR3 protein results from TCRdb running MiXCR on the multiplex PCR reads. The sample lists around 9,200 distinct CDR3 sequences; roughly 60% were seen once. The sample was PBMCs, taken before or after stereotactic body radiation therapy (not recorded which). These receptors originate from a donor over 45 with non-small cell lung cancer.

A note on this clonotype: One end of the junction does not line up with germline, which may come from a read error. The chain uses TRBV6-1 and TRBJ1-1; maybe TRBD1 (5 bases). Germline values: CDR1 MNHNS, CDR2 SASEGT. The CDR3 totals 13 residues. The CDR3 protein is CASRGGVNTESFF. Here the CDR3 DNA reads TGTGCCAGCAGGGGGGGGGTGAACACTGAATCTTTCTTT.

The rearrangement uses TRBV28 and TRBJ2-6, with D possibly matching TRBD1 (6 bases). Looked up from germline, CDR1 is MDHEN and CDR2 is SYDVKM. CDR3 length: 16 amino acids. The V and J ends lost 2 bases and 2 bases respectively, with 10 bases between them. DNA for the CDR3: TGTGCCAGCAGTTTAGAGGCAGGGGCTGGGGCCAACGTCCTGACTTTC. This gives the protein CASSLEAGAGANVLTF.

This clonotype was seen only a few times. Here the CDR3 reads CASSRTGGANYGYTF. CDR3 sequence (DNA): TGTGCCAGCAGTCGAACAGGGGGCGCGAACTATGGCTACACCTTC. The genes are TRBV2 and TRBJ1-2; 9 bases are shared with TRBD1. V lost 5 bases, J lost 2 bases, and 6 bases stayed unmatched. Looked up from germline, CDR1 is SNHLY and CDR2 is FYNNEI. The CDR3 is 15 amino acids.

The count of this clonotype is one. The rearrangement joins TRBV6-5 to TRBJ1-4; no clear D. Trimming removed 0 bases from V and 6 bases from J, with 8 bases in between. The CDR3 contains 14 residues. CDR1 is MNHEY and CDR2 is SVGAGI in the germline V gene. This chain's CDR3 is CASSYSWTDEKLFF. The CDR3 DNA follows: TGTGCCAGCAGTTACTCCTGGACGGATGAAAAACTGTTTTTT.

Worth noting for this clonotype: A junction boundary mismatches the germline segment, possibly from a read error. The V and J genes are TRBV6-4 and TRBJ2-6; D is perhaps TRBD2 (6 bases). Germline CDR1 MRHNA, CDR2 SNTAGT. The CDR3 has 15 amino acids. The CDR3 DNA reads TGTGCCAGCAGTGATGTAGGGACTGGTGCCAACGTCCTGACTTTC. Translated: CASSDVGTGANVLTF.

V gene TRBV7-2 combines with J gene TRBJ2-7; 8 positions agree with TRBD2. Germline V gives CDR1 SGHTA, CDR2 FQGNSA. The junction had 13 bases not matched to a gene; V was cut back by 1 base and J by 2 bases. There are 18 residues in the CDR3. The CDR3 region is CASSLGPSGSGIPYEQYF. CDR3 nucleotide sequence: TGTGCCAGCAGCTTAGGCCCCTCCGGTAGCGGGATCCCCTACGAGCAGTACTTC. The variable domain in full, completed from reference TRBV7-2 and TRBJ2-7, reads GAGVSQSPSNKVTEKGKDVELRCDPISGHTALYWYRQSLGQGLEFLIYFQGNSAPDKSGLPSDRFSAERTGGSVSTLTIQRTQQEDSAVYLCASSLGPSGSGIPYEQYFGPGTRLTVT.

This chain links TRBV6-1 with TRBJ2-7, with TRBD1 matching 10 bases. The CDR3 consists of 15 residues. V lost 6 bases and J lost 5; bases outside the gene matches: 10. Germline V gives CDR1 MNHNS, CDR2 SASEGT. CDR3 in DNA: TGTGCCAGCAGATTCGGACAGGGGGAGAGGAACGAGCAGTACTTC. Translating gives CASRFGQGERNEQYF.

This clonotype qualifies as medium-sized. The V gene is TRBV19, the J gene TRBJ2-2, with 7 bases fitting TRBD2. V was clipped by 8 bases and J by 2 bases; unmatched bases: 2. The CDR3 length is 13 residues. Germline V lookup: CDR1 LNHDA, CDR2 SQIVND (reference sequence). The CDR3, as DNA: TGTGCCAGTGGGGACTACAACACCGGGGAGCTGTTTTTT. This gives the protein CASGDYNTGELFF.

This chain connects TRBV6-5 to TRBJ1-2, with D hard to call. V was cut by 4 bases and J by 2 bases, with 11 bases left in between. Germline V gene sequence: CDR1 MNHEY, CDR2 SVGAGI. CDR3 length: 14 residues. The CDR3 DNA follows: TGTGCCAGCAGTTTGTATATGGAAAACTATGGCTACACCTTC. Its translation is CASSLYMENYGYTF.

The rearrangement links TRBV15 to TRBJ1-1, with TRBD1 matching 8 bases. J gave up 1 base and V 4 bases, and 5 bases lay outside the gene matches. Germline CDR1 LNHNV, CDR2 YYDKDF (reference sequence). There are 15 residues in the CDR3. The CDR3 here is CATSTTTGANTEAFF. The CDR3 region has the DNA TGTGCCACCAGCACAACGACAGGGGCGAACACTGAAGCTTTCTTT.

In its sample, this clonotype is medium-sized. V is TRBV11-2 and J is TRBJ2-5; TRBD2 matches 9 bases. V shed 5 bases, J shed 5 bases, and the junction held 6 bases outside the gene matches. The V gene's germline CDR1 is SGHAT and CDR2 FQNNGV. This CDR3 is built from 14 residues. Here the CDR3 DNA reads TGTGCCAGCAGCCGTAGCGGGAGTTTCGAGACCCAGTACTTC. Amino acids: CASSRSGSFETQYF. Complete variable domain (other parts from reference TRBV11-2 and TRBJ2-5): EAGVAQSPRYKIIEKRQSVAFWCNPISGHATLYWYQQILGQGPKLLIQFQNNGVVDDSQLPKDRFSAERLKGVDSTLKIQPAKLEDSAVYLCASSRSGSFETQYFGPGTRLLVL.

The gene calls are TRBV24-1 and TRBJ2-2, with D perhaps matching TRBD1 or TRBD2 (5 bases each). Trimming pared 5 bases from V and 0 bases from J, leaving 15 bases between. CDR3 length: 17 amino acids. CDR1 KGHDR and CDR2 SFDVKD come from the germline V gene. The CDR3: CATSGTTGTSNTGELFF. The CDR3 nucleotides are TGTGCCACCAGTGGAACAACCGGGACGTCGAACACCGGGGAGCTGTTTTTT.

V gene TRBV27 combines with J gene TRBJ2-1; possible D gene TRBD1, 6 bases. V dropped 5 bases and J dropped 0 bases, with 14 bases sitting between them. In germline, CDR1 is MNHEY, CDR2 SMNVEV (reference sequence). The CDR3 is 16 residues long. CDR3 in DNA: TGTGCCAGCAGTCGGCAGGGGAAGTTCTCCTACAATGAGCAGTTCTTC. Amino acid sequence: CASSRQGKFSYNEQFF.

By sample fraction, this clonotype is medium-sized. The V call is TRBV10-3, the J call TRBJ2-2; 10 bases are a match to TRBD1. CDR1 is ENHRY and CDR2 is SYGVKD in the germline V gene. The CDR3 totals 16 residues. The ends lost 3 bases at V and 6 bases at J; junction bases unmatched: 7. The CDR3 DNA is TGTGCCATCAGTGACAGTAAGACAGGGGGCTCCGGGGAGCTGTTTTTT. Encoded protein: CAISDSKTGGSGELFF.

This clonotype was detected once. A far larger clone differs by one base, so this is likely a read error. The V call is TRBV6-4, the J call TRBJ2-2; D perhaps matches TRBD2 (5 bases). CDR1 is MRHNA and CDR2 is SNTAGT in the germline V gene. The CDR3 totals 14 residues. V shed 5 bases and J shed 7 bases, with 14 bases lying between them. DNA for the CDR3: TGTGCCAGCAGTTTCGGACTGTCCGGCGGGGAGCTGTTTTTT. The encoded protein is CASSFGLSGGELFF.

Turning to this clonotype: Germline is not matched at one junction end, which may reflect a read error. The chain links TRBV6-2 or TRBV6-3 to TRBJ2-1, with D tentatively TRBD1 (5 bases). CDR3 length: 13 residues. CDR1 MNHEY and CDR2 SVGEGT come from the germline V gene. The CDR3 region has the DNA TGTGCCATCTCCCTAAGGGGTGGGGATGAGCATTTCTTC. Protein sequence: CAISLRGGDEHFF.

Notes on this clonotype: A much larger clone lies one base from this, so it may be a read error. This sequence joins TRBV5-5 and TRBJ2-5; D remains unclear. The CDR3 has 12 amino acids. Germline CDR1 reads SGHKS; CDR2 reads YYEKEE (reference sequence). The CDR3 region is CSSSLGGETQYF. The CDR3 DNA follows: TGTTCCAGCAGCTTGGGTGGGGAGACCCAGTACTTC.

This clonotype was counted at least ten times. The chain employs TRBV4-1 and TRBJ1-4; no definite D call. Deletions cut 1 base from V and 7 bases from J, with 7 bases between. The CDR3 has 13 residues. Germline V lookup: CDR1 MGHRA, CDR2 YSYEKL. CDR3 amino acids: CASSQVVSEKLFF. The CDR3 DNA sequence: TGCGCCAGCAGCCAAGTCGTGAGTGAAAAACTGTTTTTT.

The J gene is TRBJ2-2, the V gene TRBV12-3 or TRBV12-4; D is undetermined. Deletions cut 7 bases from V and 8 bases from J, with 14 bases between. This CDR3 region has 13 residues. CDR3 sequence (DNA): TGTGCCAGCACTCATCTAAGGGCAGGGGAGCTGTTTTTT. Amino acid sequence: CASTHLRAGELFF.

Of note for this clonotype: It differs at one base from a far larger clone, so likely a read error. The gene calls are TRBV6-8 and TRBJ2-7; D remains unclear. Germline CDR1 is MNHGY and CDR2 is SAAAGT. The V and J ends lost 2 bases and 10 bases respectively, with 9 bases between them. The CDR3 sequence is 11 residues long. Here the CDR3 reads CASSYLSDQYF. The CDR3 DNA follows: TGTGCCAGCAGTTACCTGAGCGATCAGTACTTC.

The V call is TRBV6-2 or TRBV6-3, the J call TRBJ2-5, with 8 nucleotides matching TRBD2. From germline, CDR1 is MNHEY and CDR2 SVGEGT. The junction had 19 bases not matched to a gene; V was cut back by 5 bases and J by 5 bases. CDR3 size: 18 residues. The CDR3 loop reads CASSDVPSGRSSGETQYF. The CDR3 DNA reads TGTGCCAGCAGTGATGTACCAAGCGGGAGAAGTAGCGGGGAGACCCAGTACTTC.

As regards this clonotype: A read error may be the cause here, since a much bigger clone is one base away. This chain connects TRBV7-9 to TRBJ2-1; no firm D call. This CDR3 has 17 residues. The germline gives CDR1 SEHNR, CDR2 FQNEAQ (reference sequence). Here the CDR3 DNA reads TGTGCCAGCAGCTCGACTCTCGCGGCGTTCAGCAGCAATGAGCAGCTCTTC. It is translated as CASSSTLAAFSSNEQLF.

This clonotype is categorized as medium-sized. The genes are TRBV6-1 and TRBJ2-2, with D perhaps matching TRBD2 (5 bases). This CDR3 comprises 15 residues. With 8 bases removed from V and 2 bases from J, the gap between germline ends came to 15 bases. Germline-derived CDR1 and CDR2 are MNHNS and SASEGT. Written as DNA, the CDR3 is TGTGCCAGCTCCTTTATGGGAGTAAACACCGGGGAGCTGTTTTTT. Translating it yields CASSFMGVNTGELFF.

This clonotype is deemed medium-sized (0.01 to 0.1%). The genes are TRBV3-1 and TRBJ2-1, with unresolved D. The germline gives CDR1 LGHDT, CDR2 YNNKEL (reference sequence). Trimming removed 4 bases from V and 5 bases from J, with 15 bases in between. CDR3 length: 15 amino acids. The CDR3 reads CASSPPPPLHNEQFF. For the CDR3, the DNA is TGTGCCAGCAGCCCCCCCCCGCCCCTCCACAATGAGCAGTTCTTC.

The chain recombines TRBV7-9 with TRBJ2-5; possibly TRBD2 for D (6 bases). CDR1 is SEHNR, CDR2 FQNEAQ, per germline (reference sequence). V lost 5 bases and J 8 bases, leaving 21 bases between the germline ends. This CDR3 region has 15 residues. This CDR3 is CASSPRTTGKDTQYF. CDR3 sequence (DNA): TGTGCCAGCAGCCCAAGGACTACCGGGAAGGATACCCAGTACTTC.

This chain uses TRBV27 with TRBJ2-1; 12 nucleotides line up with TRBD2. CDR3 length: 18 residues. J gave up 6 bases and V 0 bases, and 9 bases lay outside the gene matches. Germline assignment: CDR1 MNHEY and CDR2 SMNVEV (reference sequence). DNA for the CDR3: TGTGCCAGCAGTTTATCTCTCGGGACTAGCGGGCTGATCAATGAGCAGTTCTTC. Amino acids: CASSLSLGTSGLINEQFF.

This clonotype is categorized as medium-sized. This chain connects TRBV3-1 to TRBJ1-5, with D uncertain. CDR3 length equals 16 residues. Germline lookup yields CDR1 LGHDT and CDR2 YNNKEL (reference sequence). Trimming pared 0 bases from V and 0 bases from J, leaving 9 bases between. CDR3 coding DNA: TGTGCCAGCAGCCAAGATTTAGTTGATAGCAATCAGCCCCAGCATTTT. It yields the protein CASSQDLVDSNQPQHF.

By share of the sample, this clonotype is medium-sized. The chain carries TRBV28 and TRBJ2-7, with D perhaps TRBD2 (5 bases). Germline CDR1 reads MDHEN; CDR2 reads SYDVKM. This CDR3 has 14 residues. V was cut by 4 bases and J by 6 bases, with 16 bases left in between. The chain's CDR3 is CASSSLSDYPEQYF. The CDR3 DNA reads TGTGCCAGCAGTTCACTCTCCGACTATCCCGAGCAGTACTTC.

The rearrangement joins TRBV6-2 or TRBV6-3 to TRBJ2-2, with 16 bases aligning to TRBD2. V lost 7 bases, J lost 4 bases, and 6 bases stayed unmatched. Germline V CDR1 and CDR2: MNHEY, SVGEGT. The CDR3 length is 17 residues. CDR3 bases: TGTGCCAGCAAAGGAGGGACTAGCGGGGGGGTCACCGGGGAGCTGTTTTTT. Its protein product is CASKGGTSGGVTGELFF.

In regard to this clonotype: A far more abundant clone sits one base away, making this likely a read error. The gene calls are TRBV6-4 and TRBJ2-7; TRBD1 agrees at 8 bases. Germline CDR1 is MRHNA and CDR2 is SNTAGT. The CDR3 sequence is 14 residues long. Trimming at V came to 9 bases and at J to 0 bases, leaving 7 bases not matched to a gene. The CDR3 region is CASKAGGASYEQYF. CDR3 sequence (DNA): TGTGCCAGTAAAGCAGGGGGCGCCTCCTACGAGCAGTACTTC.

In its sample, this clonotype is medium-sized. This chain joins TRBV19 and TRBJ1-5; TRBD1 aligns across 12 bases. V was clipped by 4 bases and J by 7 bases; unmatched bases: 11. Germline V gene data show CDR1 as LNHDA and CDR2 as SQIVND (reference sequence). This CDR3 is 17 amino acids long. The CDR3 loop is CASSTLPGQGAHQPQHF. The CDR3 DNA reads TGTGCCAGTAGTACGCTTCCGGGACAGGGGGCGCACCAGCCCCAGCATTTT.

The chain recombines TRBV7-3 with TRBJ2-1; no reliable D call. Germline assignment: CDR1 SGHTA and CDR2 FQGTGA. CDR3 length: 14 amino acids. V was pared by 4 bases and J by 7 bases, with 14 bases between. In DNA form, the CDR3 reads TGTGCCAGCAGCTCCACCCACGCGGCTAATGAGCAGTTCTTC. Translation gives CASSSTHAANEQFF.